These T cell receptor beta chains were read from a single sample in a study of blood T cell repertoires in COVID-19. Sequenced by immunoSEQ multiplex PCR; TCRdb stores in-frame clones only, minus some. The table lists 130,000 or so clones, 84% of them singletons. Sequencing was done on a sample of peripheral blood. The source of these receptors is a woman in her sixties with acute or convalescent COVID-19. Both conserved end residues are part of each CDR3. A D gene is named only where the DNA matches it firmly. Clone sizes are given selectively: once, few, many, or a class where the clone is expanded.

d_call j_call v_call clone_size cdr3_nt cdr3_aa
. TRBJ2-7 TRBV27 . TGTGCCAGCAGTTTATGGCCAGGGGTTAGCTACGAGCAGTACTTC CASSLWPGVSYEQYF
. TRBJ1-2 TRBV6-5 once TGTGCCAGCAGACCGGAGGGCAAAATTGGCTACACCTTC CASRPEGKIGYTF
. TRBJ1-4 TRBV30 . TGTGCCTGGAGTGTGCCTGGGCATAATGAAAAACTGTTTTTT CAWSVPGHNEKLFF
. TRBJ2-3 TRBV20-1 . TGCAGTGCTAGTTCCCCCAGTGGAGGGGGGGTCACAGATACGCAGTATTTT CSASSPSGGGVTDTQYF
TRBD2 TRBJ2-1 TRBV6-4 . TGTGCCAGCTCCGGCCTAGCGGGGGGCCAAAGTGAGCAGTTCTTC CASSGLAGGQSEQFF
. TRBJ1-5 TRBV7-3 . TGTGCCAGCAGCCCCGGGGTCGGTCAGCCCCAGCATTTT CASSPGVGQPQHF
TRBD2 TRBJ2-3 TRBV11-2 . TGTGCCAGCAGCCGGGGGGGTACGCAGTATTTT CASSRGGTQYF
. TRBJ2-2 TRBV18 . TGTGCCAGCTCACCAGGTCAGATGAACACCGGGGAGCTGTTTTTT CASSPGQMNTGELFF
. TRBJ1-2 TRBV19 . TGTGCCAGTAGTACGGGGGACCGCTCCGCTAACTATGGCTACACCTTC CASSTGDRSANYGYTF
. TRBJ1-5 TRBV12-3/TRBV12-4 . TGTGCCAGCAGTTTATTGGGCAGGCAGCCCCAGCATTTT CASSLLGRQPQHF
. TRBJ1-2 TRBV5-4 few TGTGCCAGCAGCTTGGAACCCCAGGGGAGCTATGGCTACACCTTC CASSLEPQGSYGYTF
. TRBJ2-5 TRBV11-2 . TGTGCCAGCAGCTCCACGCGGGAAGCGGCCAGGAGAGAGACCCAGTACTTC CASSSTREAARRETQYF
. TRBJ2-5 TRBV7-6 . TGTGCCAGCAGCTTATCGGGTCGAGAGACCCAGTACTTC CASSLSGRETQYF
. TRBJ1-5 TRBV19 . TGTGCCAGTAAGAAAGCCCAGGAACGGCCCCAGCATTTT CASKKAQERPQHF
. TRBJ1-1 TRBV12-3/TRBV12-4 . TGTGCCAGCAGCCGGGGGACTGAAGCTTTCTTT CASSRGTEAFF
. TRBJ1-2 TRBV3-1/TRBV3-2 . TGTGCCAGCAGCCAAGGGACCGCGGACGGGGGATATGGCTACACCTTC CASSQGTADGGYGYTF